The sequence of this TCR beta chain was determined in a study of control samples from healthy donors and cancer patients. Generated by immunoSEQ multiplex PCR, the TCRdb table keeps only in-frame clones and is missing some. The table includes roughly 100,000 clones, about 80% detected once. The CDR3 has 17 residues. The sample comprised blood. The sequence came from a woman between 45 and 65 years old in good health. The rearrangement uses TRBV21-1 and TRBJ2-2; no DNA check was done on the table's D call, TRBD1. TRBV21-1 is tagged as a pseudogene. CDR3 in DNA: TGTGCCAGCAGCAAAGCATCCCAGGGGGGAAACACCGGGGAGCTGTTTTTT. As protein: CASSKASQGGNTGELFF.